The rows below give T cell receptor beta chains drawn from one sample of a study of shared clonotypes between healthy human individuals. Clones were sequenced by immunoSEQ multiplex PCR, and TCRdb holds only the in-frame ones, with some missing. The sample lists 550,000 to 650,000 clones; about 95% were seen once. Sequencing was done on a sample of naive CD8+ T cells sorted from blood. These receptors came from a woman aged 25-40 years in good health. Each CDR3 is given with its conserved first and last residue. A D gene is named only where the DNA matches it firmly. Some rows mark clone size as missing; the rest say once, few, many or name a class of expanded clone.

.,TRBJ2-7,TRBV7-9,TRBD2,TGTGCCAGCAGCGTAATGGGTGAGCGGGAGCCCTACGAGCAGTACTTC,CASSVMGEREPYEQYF
.,TRBJ2-1,TRBV7-6,.,TGTGCCAGCAGCTCCCAGTCGCTCCGGGGCTCCTACAATGAGCAGTTCTTC,CASSSQSLRGSYNEQFF
.,TRBJ2-2,TRBV5-6,.,TGTGCCAGCACCTTCTCCAGCCTCAGCACCGGGGAGCTGTTTTTT,CASTFSSLSTGELFF
.,TRBJ2-1,TRBV28,.,TGTGCCAGCTCCAAGGAGAGAGAGCAGTTCTTC,CASSKEREQFF
.,TRBJ1-2,TRBV19,.,TGTGCCAGTAGTACTGACAACTATGGCTACACCTTC,CASSTDNYGYTF
.,TRBJ2-7,TRBV7-6,.,TGTGCCAGCAGCGCCCTTCCAGGCTACGAGCAGTACTTC,CASSALPGYEQYF
.,TRBJ2-7,TRBV5-4,TRBD1,TGTGCCAGCAGCCCGCAGGGACAGGGGGTCTCCTACGAGCAGTACTTC,CASSPQGQGVSYEQYF
.,TRBJ2-7,TRBV7-6,TRBD1,TGTGCCAGCAGTCCCAGGACAGGGGAAATCTACGAGCAGTACTTC,CASSPRTGEIYEQYF
.,TRBJ2-3,TRBV27,.,TGTGCCAGCAGTTTATGGGCCGGAGGCACAGATACGCAGTATTTT,CASSLWAGGTDTQYF
once,TRBJ2-1,TRBV30,TRBD1,TGTGCCTGGGAAACGGGACAGAACAATGAGCAGTTCTTC,CAWETGQNNEQFF
.,TRBJ2-3,TRBV30,.,TGTGCCTGGAGCCCAGCCCCGGCAGGGGTCACAGATACGCAGTATTTT,CAWSPAPAGVTDTQYF
.,TRBJ2-7,TRBV5-4,TRBD2,TGTGCCAGCAGCTTGACTAGCGGGAGCGGTGAGCAGTACTTC,CASSLTSGSGEQYF
.,TRBJ2-2,TRBV9,TRBD2,TGTGCCAGCAGCGGAACTAGCGAGAACACCGGGGAGCTGTTTTTT,CASSGTSENTGELFF
.,TRBJ2-7,TRBV5-6,.,TGTGCCAGCAGCGCACCTTTCCGACTTTCCTACGAGCAGTACTTC,CASSAPFRLSYEQYF
.,TRBJ1-3,TRBV27,.,TGTGCCAGCAGTCCCGTAGCGGCCGCTGGAAACACCATATATTTT,CASSPVAAAGNTIYF
.,TRBJ2-1,TRBV10-2,.,TGCGCCAGCAGTGAATCTCTTCTAGTCAGGAATGAGCAGTTCTTC,CASSESLLVRNEQFF
.,TRBJ2-5,TRBV5-1,.,TGCGCCAGCAGCTTGATAGGGGGGCGTGAGACCCAGTACTTC,CASSLIGGRETQYF
.,TRBJ2-7,TRBV23-1,TRBD2,TGCGCCAGCAGCGGACTCAGCGGGAGCGAGCAGTACTTC,CASSGLSGSEQYF
once,TRBJ2-7,TRBV6-1,.,TGTGCCAGCAGTGACGAGGGATGGGGCTACGAGCAGTACTTC,CASSDEGWGYEQYF
.,TRBJ1-5,TRBV7-9,.,TGTGCCAGCAGCTTTGGACCAGGGATCCAGCCCCAGCATTTT,CASSFGPGIQPQHF
once,TRBJ2-7,TRBV2,TRBD2,TGTGCCAGCAGTCAAGCGGGAGGGCCGTACGAGCAGTACTTC,CASSQAGGPYEQYF
.,TRBJ2-7,TRBV5-8,TRBD1,TGTGCCAGCAACCCGGGACAGGGTCCCTACGAGCAGTACTTC,CASNPGQGPYEQYF
.,TRBJ2-2,TRBV27,.,TGTGCCAGCAGGGTACCTACCGGGGAGCTGTTTTTT,CASRVPTGELFF
few,TRBJ1-1,TRBV27,TRBD1,TGTGCCAGCAGTCTAAGACAGGGAGGAACTGAAGCTTTCTTT,CASSLRQGGTEAFF
.,TRBJ2-2,TRBV6-6,TRBD2,TGTGCCAGCAGAACGACTAGCGGAGATAACACCGGGGAGCTGTTTTTT,CASRTTSGDNTGELFF
.,TRBJ2-7,TRBV19,TRBD1,TGTGCCAGTAGTAAGACAGGGCTGTGGAACGAGCAGTACTTC,CASSKTGLWNEQYF
.,TRBJ2-7,TRBV7-2,.,TGTGCCAGCAGCTTTGACTCCTACGAGCAGTACTTC,CASSFDSYEQYF
.,TRBJ2-5,TRBV11-3,TRBD2,TGTGCCAGCAGTTTGGGACTAGCGGAACAAGAGACCCAGTACTTC,CASSLGLAEQETQYF
.,TRBJ2-7,TRBV11-2,.,TGTGCCAGCAGCTTAACCGGGTACGAGCAGTACTTC,CASSLTGYEQYF
.,TRBJ2-5,TRBV11-1,.,TGTGCCAGCAGCCCTTGGGGCTACCAAGAGACCCAGTACTTC,CASSPWGYQETQYF
.,TRBJ2-1,TRBV27,.,TGTGCCAGCATACCCGGGGGCGCCTATGAGCAGTTCTTC,CASIPGGAYEQFF
.,TRBJ2-7,TRBV27,.,TGTGCCAGCAGCAGTAGGACGACGAACGAGCAGTACTTC,CASSSRTTNEQYF
.,TRBJ1-2,TRBV13,.,TGTGCCAGCAGCCCGCTGGGGATGGCAGGCACCTTC,CASSPLGMAGTF
.,TRBJ2-1,TRBV7-2,.,TGTGCCAGCAGCTTTCTAGCCGGCTCCTACAATGAGCAGTTCTTC,CASSFLAGSYNEQFF
.,TRBJ2-7,TRBV28,.,TGTGCCAGCAGTTTAGGCCCCACCCTCGCCTACGAGCAGTACTTC,CASSLGPTLAYEQYF
.,TRBJ2-7,TRBV5-8,.,TGTGCCAGCAGCGCGGACGGCGGGGAGTCCTACGAGCAGTACTTC,CASSADGGESYEQYF
once,TRBJ2-7,TRBV27,.,TGTGCCAGCAGCTACGGACAGTCCGGGGGCTACGAGCAGTACTTC,CASSYGQSGGYEQYF
.,TRBJ2-3,TRBV5-5,.,TGTGCCAGCAGCTTGGTGTCGGGTCCAGATACGCAGTATTTT,CASSLVSGPDTQYF
once,TRBJ2-7,TRBV2,.,TGTGCCAGAGGGGAAGGAAATTCCTACGAGCAGTACTTC,CARGEGNSYEQYF
.,TRBJ2-3,TRBV13,TRBD2,TGTGCCAGCAGCCAACCCCGGCGGGAGGGCACAGATACGCAGTATTTT,CASSQPRREGTDTQYF
.,TRBJ1-5,TRBV28,.,TGTGCCAGCAGCTACTACAGGGGCAATCAGCCCCAGCATTTT,CASSYYRGNQPQHF
.,TRBJ2-7,TRBV4-2,TRBD2,TGTGCCAGCAGCCAAGAGCTTCTAGCGGGAGAACCGAGCTCCTACGAGCAGTACTTC,CASSQELLAGEPSSYEQYF
.,TRBJ2-1,TRBV5-4,.,TGTGCCAGCAGCAAGGACTCGCCCCACCAGTTCTTC,CASSKDSPHQFF
.,TRBJ2-1,TRBV25-1,TRBD2,TGTGCCAGCAGTGATAGGGTGCGGGAGGGTGGGCAGTTCTTC,CASSDRVREGGQFF